This passage covers 26 T cell receptor beta chains from one sample sequenced in a study of blood T cell repertoires in COVID-19. This table comes from immunoSEQ multiplex PCR, and its TCRdb copy is limited to in-frame clones, with some not included. The sample records over 150,000 clones, about 88% being singletons. Source material: peripheral blood. The source of these receptors is a man between 35 and 55 years old with acute or convalescent COVID-19.

The chain recombines TRBV18 with TRBJ1-6; 7 nucleotides align to TRBD1. The CDR3 is made up of 16 amino acids. Germline CDR1 is KGHSH and CDR2 is LQKENI. V shed 6 bases, J shed 7 bases, and the junction held 12 bases outside the gene matches. The CDR3 sequence is CASSLSTGIVNSPLHF. The CDR3 DNA reads as TGTGCCAGCTCGCTTTCGACAGGGATCGTCAATTCACCCCTCCACTTT.

The rearrangement links TRBV7-9 to TRBJ2-5; TRBD1 is a possible D gene (6 bases). Germline V gene lookup returns CDR1 SEHNR and CDR2 FQNEAQ (reference sequence). V lost 2 bases and J 2 bases, leaving 12 bases between the germline ends. The CDR3 loop spans 15 amino acids. This CDR3 reads CASSLQGPPQETQYF. DNA for the CDR3: TGTGCCAGCAGCTTACAGGGGCCACCTCAAGAGACCCAGTACTTC.

This clone appeared a few times. The V gene is TRBV5-5, the J gene TRBJ1-5; TRBD1 matches 7 bases. V was pared by 2 bases and J by 6 bases, with 5 bases of the junction left unmatched. The CDR3 extends over 14 amino acids. Per germline, CDR1 SGHKS and CDR2 YYEKEE (reference sequence). The CDR3 DNA reads TGTGCCAGCAGCTTAACAGGGGAGAGTCAGCCCCAGCATTTT. Its translation is CASSLTGESQPQHF. The full variable domain, rest sourced from reference TRBV5-5 and TRBJ1-5, is DAGVTQSPTHLIKTRGQQVTLRCSPISGHKSVSWYQQVLGQGPQFIFQYYEKEERGRGNFPDRFSARQFPNYSSELNVNALLLGDSALYLCASSLTGESQPQHFGDGTRLSIL.

This chain's CDR3 is CASSLESTSSGNTIYF. CDR3 nucleotide sequence: TGTGCCAGCAGCTTAGAGTCTACTTCCTCTGGAAACACCATATATTTT. J is TRBJ1-3 and V is TRBV7-2; no firm D call. V was clipped by 1 base and J by 0 bases, with 10 bases between them. The CDR3 loop spans 16 amino acids. Germline values: CDR1 SGHTA, CDR2 FQGNSA. Full variable domain (outside the CDR3, taken from reference TRBV7-2 and TRBJ1-3): GAGVSQSPSNKVTEKGKDVELRCDPISGHTALYWYRQSLGQGLEFLIYFQGNSAPDKSGLPSDRFSAERTGGSVSTLTIQRTQQEDSAVYLCASSLESTSSGNTIYFGEGSWLTVV.

The CDR3 loop reads CASSLNGQGADTIYF. CDR3 in DNA: TGTGCCAGCAGCTTGAACGGACAGGGGGCGGACACCATATATTTT. The rearrangement joins TRBV5-4 to TRBJ1-3, with 11 nucleotides matching TRBD1. After removal of 1 base from V and 8 bases from J, the junction contained 5 bases not matched to a gene. There are 15 residues in the CDR3. Germline CDR1 and CDR2: SGHNT and YYREEE (reference sequence).

The rearrangement uses TRBV5-1 and TRBJ1-2, with 7 bases aligning to TRBD1. This CDR3 is 13 amino acids long. With V trimmed by 0 bases and J by 7 bases, 3 bases remained unmatched. Per the germline V gene, CDR1 is SGHRS and CDR2 is YFSETQ. This CDR3 is CASSLGTGGGYTF. The CDR3 DNA is TGCGCCAGCAGCTTGGGGACAGGCGGTGGCTACACCTTC.

This clone has a single count. V usage is TRBV27 and J usage is TRBJ1-1; 9 bases are a match to TRBD1. CDR3 length: 14 residues. Per the germline V gene, CDR1 is MNHEY and CDR2 is SMNVEV (reference sequence). V shed 6 bases, J shed 1 base, and the junction held 3 bases outside the gene matches. In DNA form, the CDR3 reads TGTGCCAGCAGGTGGACAGGGGAGAACACTGAAGCTTTCTTT. Translation: CASRWTGENTEAFF.

The CDR3 loop is CASSYSGPGMTEAFF. As DNA, the CDR3 is TGTGCCAGCAGTTACTCCGGGCCAGGGATGACTGAAGCTTTCTTT. This chain links TRBV6-5 with TRBJ1-1; tentatively, D is TRBD1 (5 bases). CDR3 size: 15 residues. CDR1 and CDR2 (germline): MNHEY, SVGAGI. V shed 0 bases and J shed 5 bases, with 13 bases lying between them.

The rearrangement links TRBV27 to TRBJ2-1; TRBD2 matches 8 bases. The CDR3 spans 15 residues. V shed 5 bases and J 6 bases; nucleotides not matched to a gene: 9. From germline, CDR1 is MNHEY and CDR2 SMNVEV (reference sequence). The CDR3 loop reads CASSLGLALPNEQFF. CDR3 nucleotides: TGTGCCAGCAGTCTCGGACTAGCACTCCCCAATGAGCAGTTCTTC.

This clone appeared once. The rearrangement links TRBV25-1 to TRBJ1-2; 7 bases line up with TRBD1. V gave up 5 bases and J gave up 5 bases; unmatched junction bases: 11. The V gene's germline CDR1 is MGHDK and CDR2 SYGVNS. This CDR3 has 15 amino acids. CDR3 amino acids: CASSPRDSRVYGYTF. For the CDR3, the DNA is TGTGCCAGCAGTCCGAGGGACAGTAGGGTGTATGGCTACACCTTC.

The J gene is TRBJ2-1, the V gene TRBV6-1, with 11 bases aligning to TRBD2. In germline, CDR1 is MNHNS, CDR2 SASEGT. V lost 2 bases to trimming and J lost 4 bases; unmatched junction nucleotides: 13. The CDR3 contains 19 residues. The CDR3 nucleotides are TGTGCCAGCAGTGAAATTGGAGGTAGCGGGGGGGCTCTGTACAATGAGCAGTTCTTC. Amino acid sequence: CASSEIGGSGGALYNEQFF.

The chain recombines TRBV3-1 (or the pseudogene TRBV3-2) with TRBJ1-5; weak D call: TRBD1 (6 bases). The CDR3 contains 17 residues. Germline CDR1 is LGHDT and CDR2 is YNNKEL (reference sequence). Trimming removed 0 bases at V and 4 bases at J, with 16 bases between. For the CDR3, the DNA is TGTGCCAGCAGCCAAGATCGGCTGGGGACAATGAATCAGCCCCAGCATTTT. Amino acids: CASSQDRLGTMNQPQHF.

V is TRBV25-1 and J is TRBJ1-2; 8 bases fit TRBD1. V gave up 5 bases and J gave up 4 bases; unmatched junction bases: 12. The germline gives CDR1 MGHDK, CDR2 SYGVNS. This CDR3 is 16 amino acids long. As DNA, the CDR3 is TGTGCCAGCAGTACCCATTCGACAGGGGTCTTCTATGGCTACACCTTC. Translating it yields CASSTHSTGVFYGYTF.

The chain carries TRBV7-3 and TRBJ1-1; D ambiguous. The CDR3 length is 13 residues. V dropped 2 bases and J dropped 1 base, with 5 bases sitting between them. CDR1 SGHTA and CDR2 FQGTGA come from the germline V gene. The CDR3 protein is CASSLQENTEAFF. In nucleotides, the CDR3 is TGTGCCAGCAGCTTACAGGAGAACACTGAAGCTTTCTTT.

The chain carries TRBV7-3 and TRBJ2-5; 12 bases are shared with TRBD2. Germline lookup yields CDR1 SGHTA and CDR2 FQGTGA. CDR3 length: 14 amino acids. Germline trimming cut 4 bases from V and 5 bases from J; bases unmatched to any gene: 2. The CDR3 DNA follows: TGTGCCAGCAGCTCCGGACTAGCGGGGGAGACCCAGTACTTC. Translating gives CASSSGLAGETQYF.

This chain connects TRBV30 to TRBJ1-2, with 8 bases matching TRBD1. CDR1 and CDR2 from the germline V gene are GTSNPN and SVGIG (reference sequence). V was clipped by 0 bases and J by 7 bases; unmatched bases: 22. This CDR3 contains 19 residues. CDR3 coding DNA: TGTGCCTGGAGTGTACGACGAAGTAGGCAGGGGGCGGTCGGGAGTGGCTACACCTTC. Translation gives CAWSVRRSRQGAVGSGYTF.

This chain links TRBV7-8 with TRBJ1-5, with 7 bases aligning to TRBD1. The trim removed 5 bases at V and 0 bases at J, leaving 4 bases unmatched. The germline V gene has CDR1 SGHVS and CDR2 FQNEAQ. CDR3 length: 15 amino acids. The CDR3 spells CASSARDSSNQPQHF. The CDR3 DNA reads as TGTGCCAGCAGCGCCCGGGACAGTAGCAATCAGCCCCAGCATTTT.

This chain joins TRBV5-6 and TRBJ2-7; tentatively, D is TRBD2 (6 bases). Germline V lookup: CDR1 SGHDT, CDR2 YYEEEE. V was pared by 5 bases and J by 3 bases, with 12 bases between. The CDR3 consists of 13 residues. CDR3 nucleotide sequence: TGTGCCAGCAGACGGGACTCAGGCTACGAGCAGTACTTC. Amino acid sequence: CASRRDSGYEQYF.

In this sample, this clone turned up a few times. The chain joins TRBV7-9 to TRBJ1-3, with D hard to call. Trimming removed 3 bases from V and 0 bases from J, with 12 bases in between. Germline V gives CDR1 SEHNR, CDR2 FQNEAQ (reference sequence). CDR3 length equals 16 residues. The CDR3 protein is CASSLSRGISGNTIYF. The CDR3 DNA is TGTGCCAGCAGCTTGAGCAGAGGGATCTCTGGAAACACCATATATTTT.

The gene calls are TRBV30 and TRBJ1-2; 7 bases are shared with TRBD1. The germline V gene has CDR1 GTSNPN and CDR2 SVGIG (reference sequence). The CDR3 loop spans 12 amino acids. V lost 7 bases and J lost 4; bases outside the gene matches: 6. The CDR3 bases are TGTGCCTTTACCAGGGACAGCTATGGCTACACCTTC. Translating gives CAFTRDSYGYTF.

The chain recombines TRBV7-3 with TRBJ2-1; 11 bases are shared with TRBD1. Germline CDR1 and CDR2: SGHTA and FQGTGA. The CDR3 length is 15 residues. The V and J ends lost 2 bases and 6 bases, in that order; junction bases with no gene match: 3. The CDR3 loop reads CASSLFGTGGNEQFF. CDR3 bases: TGTGCCAGCAGCTTATTCGGGACAGGGGGCAATGAGCAGTTCTTC.

The rearrangement joins TRBV5-4 to TRBJ1-1; D possibly corresponds to TRBD1 (5 bases). V was trimmed by 2 bases and J by 6 bases, leaving 14 bases between them. This CDR3 comprises 14 residues. Germline values: CDR1 SGHNT, CDR2 YYREEE (reference sequence). Written as DNA, the CDR3 is TGTGCCAGCAGCTTCGGGCAGGGATCTGCTGAAGCTTTCTTT. This translates into CASSFGQGSAEAFF.

The V gene is TRBV28, the J gene TRBJ1-6; 7 bases align to TRBD1. The length of the CDR3 is 18 residues. Trimming took 10 bases from V and 0 from J; bases not matched to a gene: 15. CDR1 and CDR2 from the germline V gene are MDHEN and SYDVKM. This CDR3 reads CATGKGGQGRSYNSPLHF. The CDR3 DNA reads as TGTGCCACCGGAAAAGGGGGCCAGGGACGCTCCTATAATTCACCCCTCCACTTT.

The CDR3 loop is CASSDRTSGVPHEQYF. The DNA of the CDR3 is TGTGCCAGCAGCGACCGCACTAGCGGGGTCCCTCACGAGCAGTACTTC. The chain recombines TRBV5-6 with TRBJ2-7, with 10 positions matching TRBD2. The V gene's germline CDR1 is SGHDT and CDR2 YYEEEE. J lost 5 bases, V lost 4 bases, and 12 bases had no gene match. This CDR3 comprises 16 residues.

The chain uses TRBV4-2 and TRBJ1-2; 7 nucleotides match TRBD1. Losses at the gene ends were 5 bases for V and 3 bases for J; bases not matched to a gene: 12. Germline CDR1 is LGHNA and CDR2 is YNFKEQ. There are 16 residues in the CDR3. The CDR3 region is CASSTNPTGPYYGYTF. CDR3 DNA sequence: TGTGCCAGCAGCACTAACCCGACAGGGCCTTACTATGGCTACACCTTC.

The rearrangement uses TRBV6-2 or TRBV6-3 and TRBJ2-7; D gene unclear. V lost 6 bases and J lost 7, with 16 bases in between. CDR3 size: 13 residues. In germline, CDR1 is MNHEY, CDR2 SVGEGT. CDR3 sequence: CASSSTTLSEQYF. CDR3 DNA sequence: TGTGCCAGCAGCTCCACCACCCTGAGTGAGCAGTACTTC.